Sequencing of this T cell receptor (beta chain) was carried out in a study of PD-L1 blockade in urothelial cancer. Study summary: Most of the 29 patients were men whose urothelial cancer was bladder-origin. Median blood clonality was around 0.074, with 82,636 unique TCRs.

Germline loops: CDR1 SGDLS, CDR2 YYNGEE. The CDR3 covers 15 residues. V was shortened by 0 bases and J by 4 bases, with 11 bases between the two germline ends. The assay was immunoSEQ multiplex PCR, and TCRdb's table has in-frame clones only and misses some. The profile shows some 120,000 clones, under 95% of them singletons. Indicated time point: peripheral blood 6 weeks after treatment start. Patients yielded 1 to 8 samples each, pretreatment and on-treatment. The chain joins TRBV9 to TRBJ1-3; D may be TRBD1 (5 bases). The source material was PBMCs, sampled around atezolizumab (anti-PD-L1) treatment. This clonotype was sampled from a man in his sixties with urothelial cancer. The chain's CDR3 is CASSVDQAGGNTIYF. CDR3 DNA sequence: TGTGCCAGCAGCGTAGATCAAGCAGGGGGAAACACCATATATTTT.